This paragraph covers one T cell receptor (beta chain) sequence. Its antigen is unidentified. These data belong to a study of T cells in Graves' hyperthyroidism and ophthalmopathy. Regarding the study as a whole: Most thyroid clonotypes that were expanded above 0.001 also turned up in blood.

TCR beta CDR3 region amplification was performed from RNA transcripts. HTBI primers drove first-round RT-PCR of the TCR CDR3. TCRdb reprocessed the multiplex PCR reads via MiXCR and lists one record per CDR3 protein. Of approximately 640,000 distinct CDR3 sequences listed, 45% are singletons. The specimen was peripheral blood or thyroid tissue (not recorded which). The receptor was isolated from an adult man with Graves' disease, either hyperthyroidism or ophthalmopathy (not recorded which).

CDR3: CASSVVDRGWNTEAFF. CDR3 sequence (DNA): TGTGCCAGCAGCGTAGTGGACAGGGGGTGGAACACTGAAGCTTTCTTT. V gene TRBV9 combines with J gene TRBJ1-1; 10 bases fit TRBD1. Germline V gene lookup returns CDR1 SGDLS and CDR2 YYNGEE. CDR3 length: 16 residues. J lost 1 base, V lost 0 bases, and 3 bases had no gene match.